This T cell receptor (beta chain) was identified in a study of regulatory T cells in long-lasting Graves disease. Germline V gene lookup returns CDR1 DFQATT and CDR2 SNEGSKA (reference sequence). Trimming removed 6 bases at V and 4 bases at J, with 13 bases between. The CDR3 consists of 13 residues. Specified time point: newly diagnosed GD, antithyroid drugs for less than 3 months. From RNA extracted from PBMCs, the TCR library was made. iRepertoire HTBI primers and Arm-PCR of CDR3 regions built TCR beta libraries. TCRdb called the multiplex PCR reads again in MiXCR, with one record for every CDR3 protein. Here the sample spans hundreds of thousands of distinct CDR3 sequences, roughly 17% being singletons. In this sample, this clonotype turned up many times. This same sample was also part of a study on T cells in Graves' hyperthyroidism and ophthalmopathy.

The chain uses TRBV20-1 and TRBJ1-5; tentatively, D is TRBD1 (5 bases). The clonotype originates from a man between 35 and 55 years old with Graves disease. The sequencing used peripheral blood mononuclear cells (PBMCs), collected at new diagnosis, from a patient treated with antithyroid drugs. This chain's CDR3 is CSARGDLNQPQHF. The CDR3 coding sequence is TGCAGTGCCCGCGGGGACCTAAATCAGCCCCAGCATTTT.